The next 10 T cell receptor beta chains were all read from a single sample in a study of CD8 T cells in Susac syndrome. When the RNA was reverse transcribed, random hexamers were used with an input of roughly 0.45 to 1 ug. TCRdb re-called the immunoSEQ multiplex PCR reads with MiXCR, one entry per CDR3 protein. The sample has under 200,000 distinct CDR3 sequences, more than 85% seen once; the top ten hold 0.075% to 0.095%. The specimen was CD4+ T cells from PBMCs. The origin of the receptors is a human donor with Susac syndrome.

This sequence joins TRBV5-1 and TRBJ2-5; TRBD2 agrees at 14 bases. Germline CDR1 and CDR2: SGHRS and YFSETQ. V lost 0 bases, J lost 5 bases, and 9 bases stayed unmatched. This CDR3 comprises 18 residues. CDR3 protein: CASSLVQGLAGGGETQYF. The CDR3 nucleotides are TGCGCCAGCAGCTTGGTACAAGGACTAGCGGGAGGCGGGGAGACCCAGTACTTC.

This clonotype was counted between two and nine times. The CDR3 nucleotides are TGTGCCAGCAGTCCCGGACTAGTCAGCGAGCAGTACTTC. Its translation is CASSPGLVSEQYF. The chain recombines TRBV28 with TRBJ2-7, with TRBD2 matching over 7 bases. With V trimmed by 5 bases and J by 6 bases, 7 bases remained unmatched. This CDR3 region has 13 residues. The V gene's germline CDR1 is MDHEN and CDR2 SYDVKM.

The V and J genes are TRBV19 and TRBJ2-3; D could derive from TRBD1 or TRBD2 (5 bases each). V was cut by 6 bases and J by 6 bases, with 25 bases left in between. The CDR3 is 17 amino acids. The germline V gene encodes CDR1 LNHDA and CDR2 SQIVND (reference sequence). CDR3 protein: CASRDRTPPSPGDTQYF. CDR3 coding DNA: TGTGCCAGTAGGGACCGGACTCCACCCTCACCAGGGGATACGCAGTATTTT.

The chain couples TRBV12-3 or TRBV12-4 to TRBJ1-5; TRBD1 might be the D (5 bases). The length of the CDR3 is 14 residues. V shed 4 bases and J shed 4 bases, with 11 bases lying between them. The CDR3 spells CASSSGGVNQPQHF. DNA for the CDR3: TGTGCCAGCAGTTCGGGGGGGGTAAATCAGCCCCAGCATTTT.

The chain employs TRBV3-1 and TRBJ2-1, with 10 bases that match TRBD2. CDR1 and CDR2 (germline): LGHDT, YNNKEL (reference sequence). After removal of 0 bases from V and 5 bases from J, the junction contained 1 base not matched to a gene. The CDR3 has 15 amino acids. CDR3 protein: CASSQEGTSDNEQFF. The CDR3 region has the DNA TGTGCCAGCAGCCAAGAAGGGACTAGCGACAATGAGCAGTTCTTC.

The chain uses TRBV9 and TRBJ2-7; D unresolved. The length of the CDR3 is 13 residues. Germline loops: CDR1 SGDLS, CDR2 YYNGEE. The V end lost 1 base, the J end lost 5 bases, and 10 bases lay between the germline ends. CDR3 sequence reads: CASSVTQTDEQYF. The CDR3 DNA reads TGTGCCAGCAGCGTAACCCAAACGGACGAGCAGTACTTC.

In its sample, this clonotype was seen a few times. The chain carries TRBV19 and TRBJ2-1; TRBD1 matches at 10 bases. In germline, CDR1 is LNHDA, CDR2 SQIVND (reference sequence). CDR3 length: 16 amino acids. The V gene end was trimmed by 2 bases and the J gene end by 7 bases; junction bases not matched to a gene: 8. CDR3 in amino acids: CASSISGGQGRNEQFF. The CDR3 nucleotides read TGTGCCAGTAGTATAAGCGGGGGACAGGGGCGTAATGAGCAGTTCTTC.

This chain connects TRBV3-1 to TRBJ2-7; 10 positions agree with TRBD2. Germline CDR1 and CDR2: LGHDT and YNNKEL (reference sequence). V shed 0 bases and J 6 bases; nucleotides not matched to a gene: 5. The CDR3 sequence is 15 residues long. The CDR3 sequence: CASSQDPVAGGEQYF. In DNA form, the CDR3 reads TGTGCCAGCAGCCAAGATCCGGTAGCGGGAGGCGAGCAGTACTTC.

The genes are TRBV5-6 and TRBJ1-1; D remains unclear. This CDR3 spans 13 amino acids. The V gene lost 0 bases and the J gene lost 8 bases, with 11 bases spanning the gap. Germline lookup yields CDR1 SGHDT and CDR2 YYEEEE. The CDR3 reads CASSLVITREAFF. CDR3 DNA: TGTGCCAGCAGCTTGGTAATTACCAGAGAAGCTTTCTTT.

The chain is built from TRBV5-1 and TRBJ2-1, with D possibly matching TRBD1 (6 bases). Germline CDR1 SGHRS, CDR2 YFSETQ. The length of the CDR3 is 13 residues. Trimming removed 4 bases at V and 8 bases at J, with 13 bases between. CDR3 sequence: CASSTGSFDEQFF. Written as DNA, the CDR3 is TGCGCCAGCAGCACAGGGAGTTTCGATGAGCAGTTCTTC.